The source of this T cell receptor beta chain is a study of T cells after yellow fever vaccination. Points from the study as a whole: Among all clonotypes, a small share was observed in both CD4 and CD8 compartments. Repertoires obtained by FACS sorting could include abundant clonotypes that entered as contaminants from the bulk population. Among primary-vaccination clones, most reappeared after the booster, at 96% for CD4 and 88% for CD8.

This clonotype was counted many times. No antigen is known for it. 5'RACE template switching added a universal primer site and UMIs to TCR cDNA. One entry per CDR3 protein results from TCRdb running MiXCR on the 5' RACE reads. The sample shows about 350,000 distinct CDR3 sequences, around a tenth of them seen only once. The V end was cut by 6 bases, the J end by 5 bases, with 7 bases between. The CDR3 loop spans 12 amino acids. Germline CDR1 and CDR2: SGHTA and FQGNSA. The sequence came from a man younger than 35 who received the YFV17D yellow fever vaccine. The sample in question was PBMCs, obtained on the day of the first yellow fever vaccination. V and J are TRBV7-2 and TRBJ2-2; D gene ambiguous. The CDR3, as DNA: TGTGCCAGCAGTTTTGTTACCGGGGAGCTGTTTTTT. Its protein product is CASSFVTGELFF.